This TCR beta chain was recorded in a study of blood T cell repertoires in COVID-19. The V end lost 5 bases, the J end lost 9 bases, and 14 bases lay between the germline ends. This CDR3 region has 13 residues. TCRdb's copy holds only in-frame clones and misses some; the assay was immunoSEQ multiplex PCR. Counted here are around 130,000 clones, around four fifths occurring once; the ten biggest clones make up about 2.3%. The chain recombines TRBV12-3 or TRBV12-4 with TRBJ1-5; a weak D match, TRBD1 (5 bases). The TCR comes from a middle-aged man with acute COVID-19. The sequencing sample was made of PBMCs or T cells enriched from blood (not recorded which). CDR3 loop: CASSLGGFRPQHF. CDR3 in DNA: TGTGCCAGCAGTCTGGGGGGGTTTAGGCCCCAGCATTTT.